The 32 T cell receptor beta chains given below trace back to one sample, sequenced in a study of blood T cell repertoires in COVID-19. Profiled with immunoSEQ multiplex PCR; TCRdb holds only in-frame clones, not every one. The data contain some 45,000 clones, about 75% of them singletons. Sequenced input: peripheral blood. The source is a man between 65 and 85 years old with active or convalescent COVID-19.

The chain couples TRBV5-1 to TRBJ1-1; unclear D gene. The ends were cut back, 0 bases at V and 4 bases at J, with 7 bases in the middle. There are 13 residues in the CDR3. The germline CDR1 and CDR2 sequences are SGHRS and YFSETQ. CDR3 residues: CASSLGVSTEAFF. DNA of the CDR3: TGCGCCAGCAGCTTGGGAGTAAGCACTGAAGCTTTCTTT.

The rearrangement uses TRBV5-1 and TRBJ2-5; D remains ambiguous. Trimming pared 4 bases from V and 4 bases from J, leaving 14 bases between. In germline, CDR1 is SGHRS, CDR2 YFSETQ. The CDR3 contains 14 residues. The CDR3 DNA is TGCGCCAGCAGCAAACCTGAGGATCGAGAGACCCAGTACTTC. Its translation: CASSKPEDRETQYF.

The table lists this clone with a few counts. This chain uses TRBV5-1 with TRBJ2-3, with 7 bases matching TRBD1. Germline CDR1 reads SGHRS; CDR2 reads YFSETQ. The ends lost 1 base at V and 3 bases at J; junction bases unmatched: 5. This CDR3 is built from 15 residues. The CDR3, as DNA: TGCGCCAGCAGCTTGAGAGGGGGCGAGACAGATACGCAGTATTTT. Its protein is CASSLRGGETDTQYF.

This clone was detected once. For the CDR3, the DNA is TGCGCCAGCAGTGTTGGTGGGACAGGGCGGAACACCGGGGAGCTGTTTTTT. This codes for CASSVGGTGRNTGELFF. The chain joins TRBV10-1 to TRBJ2-2, with 9 bases fitting TRBD1. This CDR3 comprises 17 residues. CDR1 is WNHNN and CDR2 is SYGVQD in the germline V gene (reference sequence). V gave up 4 bases and J gave up 1 base; unmatched junction bases: 7.

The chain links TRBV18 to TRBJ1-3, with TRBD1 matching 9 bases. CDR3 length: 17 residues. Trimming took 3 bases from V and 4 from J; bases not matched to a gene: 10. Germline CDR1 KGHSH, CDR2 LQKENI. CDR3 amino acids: CASSPEGTGFSGNTIYF. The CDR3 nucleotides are TGTGCCAGCTCACCGGAGGGGACAGGGTTTTCAGGAAACACCATATATTTT. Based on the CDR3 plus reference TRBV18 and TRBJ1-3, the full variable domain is NAGVMQNPRHLVRRRGQEARLRCSPMKGHSHVYWYRQLPEEGLKFMVYLQKENIIDESGMPKERFSAEFPKEGPSILRIQQVVRGDSAAYFCASSPEGTGFSGNTIYFGEGSWLTVV.

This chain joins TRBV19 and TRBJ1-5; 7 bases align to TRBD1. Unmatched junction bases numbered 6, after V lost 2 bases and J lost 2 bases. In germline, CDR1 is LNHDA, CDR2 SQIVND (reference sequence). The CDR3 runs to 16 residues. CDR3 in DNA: TGTGCCAGTAGTATAACAGGGGTCGGTGGCAATCAGCCCCAGCATTTT. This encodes CASSITGVGGNQPQHF.

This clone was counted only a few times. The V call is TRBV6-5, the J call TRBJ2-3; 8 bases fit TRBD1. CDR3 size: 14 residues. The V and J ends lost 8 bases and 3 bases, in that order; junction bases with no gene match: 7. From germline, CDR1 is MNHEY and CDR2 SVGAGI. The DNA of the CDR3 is TGTGCCAGCGGCCCGGGGACAGGTACAGATACGCAGTATTTT. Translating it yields CASGPGTGTDTQYF.

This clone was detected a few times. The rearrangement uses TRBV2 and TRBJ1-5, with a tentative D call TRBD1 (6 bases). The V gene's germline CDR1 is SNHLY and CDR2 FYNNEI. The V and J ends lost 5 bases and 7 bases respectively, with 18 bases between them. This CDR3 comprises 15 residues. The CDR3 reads CASSPESGVAQPQHF. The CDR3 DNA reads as TGTGCCAGCAGTCCAGAGTCAGGGGTCGCGCAGCCCCAGCATTTT.

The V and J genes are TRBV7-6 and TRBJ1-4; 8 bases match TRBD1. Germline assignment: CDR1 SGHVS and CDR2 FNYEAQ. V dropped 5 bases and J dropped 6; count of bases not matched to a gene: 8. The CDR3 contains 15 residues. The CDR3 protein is CASSPRTGQDEKLFF. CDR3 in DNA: TGTGCCAGCAGCCCTCGGACAGGGCAGGATGAAAAACTGTTTTTT.

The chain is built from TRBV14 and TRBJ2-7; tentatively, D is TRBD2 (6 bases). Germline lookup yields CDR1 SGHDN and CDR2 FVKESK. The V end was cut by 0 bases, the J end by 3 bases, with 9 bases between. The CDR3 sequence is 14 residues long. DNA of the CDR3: TGTGCCAGCAGCCAAGAGGGACTGAACTACGAGCAGTACTTC. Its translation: CASSQEGLNYEQYF.

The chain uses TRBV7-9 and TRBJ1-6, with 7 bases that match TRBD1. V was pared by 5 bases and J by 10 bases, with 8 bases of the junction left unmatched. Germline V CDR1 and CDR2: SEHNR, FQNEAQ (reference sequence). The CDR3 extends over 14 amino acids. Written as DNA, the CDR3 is TGTGCCAGCAGCCCTGACAGGGAAACCTCACCCCTCCACTTT. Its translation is CASSPDRETSPLHF.

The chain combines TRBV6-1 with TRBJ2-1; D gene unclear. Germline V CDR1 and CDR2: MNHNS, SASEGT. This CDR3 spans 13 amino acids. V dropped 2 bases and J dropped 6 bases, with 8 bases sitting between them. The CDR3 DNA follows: TGTGCCAGCAGTGAACAGGTGCGCAATGAGCAGTTCTTC. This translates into CASSEQVRNEQFF.

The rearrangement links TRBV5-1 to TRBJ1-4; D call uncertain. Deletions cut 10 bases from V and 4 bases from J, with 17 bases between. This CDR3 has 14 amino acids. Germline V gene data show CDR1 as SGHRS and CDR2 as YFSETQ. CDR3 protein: CASRTTENNEKLFF. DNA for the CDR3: TGCGCCTCACGTACGACGGAGAATAATGAAAAACTGTTTTTT. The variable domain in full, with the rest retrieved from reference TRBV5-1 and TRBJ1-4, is KAGVTQTPRYLIKTRGQQVTLSCSPISGHRSVSWYQQTPGQGLQFLFEYFSETQRNKGNFPGRFSGRQFSNSRSEMNVSTLELGDSALYLCASRTTENNEKLFFGSGTQLSVL.

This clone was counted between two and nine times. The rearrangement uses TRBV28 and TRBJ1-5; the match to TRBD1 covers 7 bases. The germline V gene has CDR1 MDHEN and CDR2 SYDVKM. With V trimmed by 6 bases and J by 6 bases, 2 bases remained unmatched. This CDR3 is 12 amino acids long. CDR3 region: CASSRGFQPQHF. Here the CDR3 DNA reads TGTGCCAGCAGCAGGGGGTTTCAGCCCCAGCATTTT.

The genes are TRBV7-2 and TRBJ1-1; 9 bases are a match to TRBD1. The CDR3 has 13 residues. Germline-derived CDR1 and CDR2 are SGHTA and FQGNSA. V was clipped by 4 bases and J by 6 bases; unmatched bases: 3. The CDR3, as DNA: TGTGCCAGCAGCTGGGACAGGGAGTCTGAAGCTTTCTTT. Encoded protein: CASSWDRESEAFF. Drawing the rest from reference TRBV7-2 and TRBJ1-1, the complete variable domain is GAGVSQSPSNKVTEKGKDVELRCDPISGHTALYWYRQSLGQGLEFLIYFQGNSAPDKSGLPSDRFSAERTGGSVSTLTIQRTQQEDSAVYLCASSWDRESEAFFGQGTRLTVV.

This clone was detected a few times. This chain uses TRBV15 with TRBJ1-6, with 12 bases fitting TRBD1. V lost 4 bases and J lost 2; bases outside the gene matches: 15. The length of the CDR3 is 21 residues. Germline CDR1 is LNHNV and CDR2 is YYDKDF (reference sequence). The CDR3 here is CATSIGLNRDRGRTYNSPLHF. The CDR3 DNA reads TGTGCCACCAGCATCGGGCTCAACCGGGACAGGGGGCGGACCTATAATTCACCCCTCCACTTT.

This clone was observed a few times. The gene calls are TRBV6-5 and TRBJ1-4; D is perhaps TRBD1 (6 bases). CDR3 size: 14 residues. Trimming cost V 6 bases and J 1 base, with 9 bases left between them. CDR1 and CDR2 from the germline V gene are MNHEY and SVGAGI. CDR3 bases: TGTGCCAGCAGCCCAGGGGTAACTAATGAAAAACTGTTTTTT. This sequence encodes CASSPGVTNEKLFF.

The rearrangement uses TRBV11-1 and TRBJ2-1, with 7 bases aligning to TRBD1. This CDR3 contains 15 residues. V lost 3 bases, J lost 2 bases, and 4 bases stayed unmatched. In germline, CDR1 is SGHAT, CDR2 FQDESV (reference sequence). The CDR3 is CASSLVQGPYNEQFF. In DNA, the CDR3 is TGTGCCAGCAGCTTGGTACAGGGGCCCTACAATGAGCAGTTCTTC.

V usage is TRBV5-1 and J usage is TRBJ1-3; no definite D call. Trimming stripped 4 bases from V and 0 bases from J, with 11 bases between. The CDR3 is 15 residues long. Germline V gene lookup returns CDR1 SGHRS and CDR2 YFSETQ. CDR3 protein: CASSLRGGSGNTIYF. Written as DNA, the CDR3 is TGCGCCAGCAGCCTCCGAGGTGGCTCTGGAAACACCATATATTTT. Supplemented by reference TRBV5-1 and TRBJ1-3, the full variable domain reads KAGVTQTPRYLIKTRGQQVTLSCSPISGHRSVSWYQQTPGQGLQFLFEYFSETQRNKGNFPGRFSGRQFSNSRSEMNVSTLELGDSALYLCASSLRGGSGNTIYFGEGSWLTVV.

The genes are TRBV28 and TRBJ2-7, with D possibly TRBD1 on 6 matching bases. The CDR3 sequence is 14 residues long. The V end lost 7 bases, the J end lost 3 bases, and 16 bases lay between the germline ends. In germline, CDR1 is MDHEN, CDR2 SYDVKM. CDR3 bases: TGTGCCAGCAACCCGACAGGATTATACTACGAGCAGTACTTC. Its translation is CASNPTGLYYEQYF. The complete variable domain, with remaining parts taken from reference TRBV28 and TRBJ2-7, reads DVKVTQSSRYLVKRTGEKVFLECVQDMDHENMFWYRQDPGLGLRLIYFSYDVKMKEKGDIPEGYSVSREKKERFSLILESASTNQTSMYLCASNPTGLYYEQYFGPGTRLTVT.

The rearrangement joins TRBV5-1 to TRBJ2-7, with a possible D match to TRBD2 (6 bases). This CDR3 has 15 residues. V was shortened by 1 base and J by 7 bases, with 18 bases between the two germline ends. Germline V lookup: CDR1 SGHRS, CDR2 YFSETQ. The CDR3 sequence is CASSLTTSDGGEQYF. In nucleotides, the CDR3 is TGCGCCAGCAGCTTGACAACGTCAGACGGAGGGGAGCAGTACTTC.

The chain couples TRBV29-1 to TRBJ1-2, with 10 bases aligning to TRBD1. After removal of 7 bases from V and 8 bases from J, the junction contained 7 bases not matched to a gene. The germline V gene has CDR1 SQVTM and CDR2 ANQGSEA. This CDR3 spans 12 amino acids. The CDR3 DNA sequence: TGCAGCGCGACAGGGGGCGAGAGGGGCTACACCTTC. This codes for CSATGGERGYTF.

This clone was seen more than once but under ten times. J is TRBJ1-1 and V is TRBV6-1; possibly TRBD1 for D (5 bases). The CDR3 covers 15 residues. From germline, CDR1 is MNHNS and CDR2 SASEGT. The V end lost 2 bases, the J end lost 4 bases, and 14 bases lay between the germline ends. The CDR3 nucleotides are TGTGCCAGCAGTGAATGGGACTTGGGGGGCACTGAAGCTTTCTTT. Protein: CASSEWDLGGTEAFF.

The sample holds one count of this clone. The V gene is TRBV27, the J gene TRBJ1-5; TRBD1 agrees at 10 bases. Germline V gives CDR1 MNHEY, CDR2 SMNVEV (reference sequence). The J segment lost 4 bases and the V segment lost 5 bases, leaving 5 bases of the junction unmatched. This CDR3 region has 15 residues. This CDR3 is CASSPDRGPNQPQHF. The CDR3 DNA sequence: TGTGCCAGCAGTCCAGACAGGGGGCCAAATCAGCCCCAGCATTTT.

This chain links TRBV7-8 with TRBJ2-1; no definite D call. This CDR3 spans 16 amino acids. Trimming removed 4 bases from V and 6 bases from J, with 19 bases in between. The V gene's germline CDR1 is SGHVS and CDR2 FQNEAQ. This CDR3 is CASSSPAANPGNEQFF. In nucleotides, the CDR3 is TGTGCCAGCAGCTCCCCGGCAGCTAACCCAGGCAATGAGCAGTTCTTC.

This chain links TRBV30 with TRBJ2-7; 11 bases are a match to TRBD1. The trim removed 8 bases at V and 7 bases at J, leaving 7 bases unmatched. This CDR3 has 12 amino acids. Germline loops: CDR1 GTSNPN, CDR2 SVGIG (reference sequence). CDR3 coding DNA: TGTGCCGGGGGGGGACAGGGGGGTGAGCAGTACTTC. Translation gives CAGGGQGGEQYF.

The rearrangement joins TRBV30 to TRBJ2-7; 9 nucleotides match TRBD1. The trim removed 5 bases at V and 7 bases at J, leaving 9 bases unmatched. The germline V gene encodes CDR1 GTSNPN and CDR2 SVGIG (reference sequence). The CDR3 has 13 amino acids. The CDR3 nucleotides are TGTGCCTGGCAGGTACAGGGGGCTGGAGAGCAGTACTTC. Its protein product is CAWQVQGAGEQYF.

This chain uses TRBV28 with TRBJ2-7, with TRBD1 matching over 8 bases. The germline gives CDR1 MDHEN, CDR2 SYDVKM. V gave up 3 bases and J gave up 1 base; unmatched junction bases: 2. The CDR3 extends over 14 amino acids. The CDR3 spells CASSLQGASYEQYF. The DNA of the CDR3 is TGTGCCAGCAGTTTGCAGGGGGCATCCTACGAGCAGTACTTC.

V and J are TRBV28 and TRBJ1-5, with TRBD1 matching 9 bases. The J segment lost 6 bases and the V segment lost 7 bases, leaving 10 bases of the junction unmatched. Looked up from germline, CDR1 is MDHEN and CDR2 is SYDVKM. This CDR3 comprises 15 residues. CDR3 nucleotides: TGTGCCAGCAAAGGAGCCGGACAGGGGAGTCAGCCCCAGCATTTT. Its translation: CASKGAGQGSQPQHF. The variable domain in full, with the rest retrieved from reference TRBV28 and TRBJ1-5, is DVKVTQSSRYLVKRTGEKVFLECVQDMDHENMFWYRQDPGLGLRLIYFSYDVKMKEKGDIPEGYSVSREKKERFSLILESASTNQTSMYLCASKGAGQGSQPQHFGDGTRLSIL.

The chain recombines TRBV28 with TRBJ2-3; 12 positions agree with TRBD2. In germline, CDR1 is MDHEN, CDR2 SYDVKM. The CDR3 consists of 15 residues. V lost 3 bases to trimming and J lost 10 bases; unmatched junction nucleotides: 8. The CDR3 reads CASSLASGGGRPQYF. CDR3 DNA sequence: TGTGCCAGCAGTTTGGCTAGCGGGGGGGGTAGGCCGCAGTATTTT.

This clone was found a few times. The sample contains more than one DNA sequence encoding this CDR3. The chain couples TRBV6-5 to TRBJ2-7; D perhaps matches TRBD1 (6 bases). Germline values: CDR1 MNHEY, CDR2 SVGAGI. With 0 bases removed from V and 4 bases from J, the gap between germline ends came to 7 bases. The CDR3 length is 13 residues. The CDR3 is CASSYSRGYEQYF. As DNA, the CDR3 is TGTGCCAGCAGTTACTCGAGGGGGTACGAGCAGTACTTC.

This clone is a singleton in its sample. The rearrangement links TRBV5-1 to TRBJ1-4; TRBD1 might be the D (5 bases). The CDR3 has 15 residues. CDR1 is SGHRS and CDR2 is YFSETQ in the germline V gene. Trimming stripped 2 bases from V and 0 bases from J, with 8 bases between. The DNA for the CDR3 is TGCGCCAGCAGCTTAGCGGGGGCAACTAATGAAAAACTGTTTTTT. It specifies CASSLAGATNEKLFF.